These 22 T cell receptor beta chains share one sample of origin, sequenced in a study of blood T cell repertoires in COVID-19. Produced via immunoSEQ multiplex PCR; TCRdb's table is partial and in-frame only. This repertoire shows about 49,000 clones, about four fifths found once; its top ten account for more than 2.5%. Sequenced: peripheral blood. The source is a woman aged 60 to 75 with acute or convalescent COVID-19.

The chain combines TRBV9 with TRBJ2-3; 7 positions agree with TRBD2. The J segment lost 5 bases and the V segment lost 6 bases, leaving 12 bases of the junction unmatched. The CDR3 contains 15 residues. Germline CDR1 SGDLS, CDR2 YYNGEE. The CDR3 DNA is TGTGCCAGCACCCGGGGGGACCGCCGGGTAGATACGCAGTATTTT. Translating gives CASTRGDRRVDTQYF.

The rearrangement uses TRBV19 and TRBJ1-1; TRBD1 matches at 9 bases. Germline-derived CDR1 and CDR2 are LNHDA and SQIVND (reference sequence). The length of the CDR3 is 15 residues. V trimming: 0 bases; J trimming: 5 bases; junction bases outside the gene matches: 4. This CDR3 reads CASSIENRGRTEAFF. CDR3 sequence (DNA): TGTGCCAGTAGTATAGAGAACAGGGGGCGTACTGAAGCTTTCTTT.

This clone was detected a few times. The chain is built from TRBV6-5 and TRBJ1-1, with D possibly matching TRBD1 (5 bases). The CDR3 runs 14 residues. CDR1 is MNHEY and CDR2 is SVGAGI in the germline V gene. The V and J ends lost 4 bases and 1 base respectively, with 10 bases between them. The CDR3 region has the DNA TGTGCCAGCAGTTCGACAGCTTCGAACACTGAAGCTTTCTTT. This sequence encodes CASSSTASNTEAFF.

This clone occurred a few times. The V call is TRBV6-1, the J call TRBJ1-6; TRBD1 matches at 9 bases. Germline lookup yields CDR1 MNHNS and CDR2 SASEGT. Losses at the gene ends were 3 bases for V and 8 bases for J; bases not matched to a gene: 2. CDR3 length: 14 residues. This chain's CDR3 is CASSEGQGYSPLHF. CDR3 nucleotide sequence: TGTGCCAGCAGTGAGGGACAGGGTTATTCACCCCTCCACTTT.

The chain links TRBV10-3 to TRBJ2-7; D unresolved. V was shortened by 0 bases and J by 6 bases, with 15 bases between the two germline ends. The CDR3 has 15 amino acids. The V gene's germline CDR1 is ENHRY and CDR2 SYGVKD. The CDR3 here is CAISESITVASEQYF. DNA of the CDR3: TGTGCCATCAGTGAGTCGATAACTGTTGCTTCCGAGCAGTACTTC.

The rearrangement uses TRBV5-1 and TRBJ2-1, with 9 bases lining up with TRBD2. Per germline, CDR1 SGHRS and CDR2 YFSETQ. The CDR3 contains 16 residues. The V segment lost 0 bases and the J segment 8 bases; nucleotides outside the gene matches: 9. In DNA form, the CDR3 reads TGCGCCAGCAGCTTGGATGGGGCTAGCGGGATTGATGAGCAGTTCTTC. It is translated as CASSLDGASGIDEQFF.

The chain joins TRBV7-8 to TRBJ1-6, with D unresolved. Germline V gene data show CDR1 as SGHVS and CDR2 as FQNEAQ. The V end was cut by 4 bases, the J end by 0 bases, with 7 bases between. The CDR3 covers 15 residues. In DNA form, the CDR3 reads TGTGCCAGCAGCTCCGCGAGCTCCTATAATTCACCCCTCCACTTT. Encoded protein: CASSSASSYNSPLHF.

The rearrangement links TRBV30 to TRBJ1-2, with TRBD1 as a possible D gene (5 bases). There are 15 residues in the CDR3. V dropped 5 bases and J dropped 4 bases, with 20 bases sitting between them. Germline V CDR1 and CDR2: GTSNPN, SVGIG (reference sequence). In DNA form, the CDR3 reads TGTGCCTGGTACCACAGGAGTCCCCCTAGCTATGGCTACACCTTC. Residues: CAWYHRSPPSYGYTF.

The gene calls are TRBV7-3 and TRBJ2-7; D is perhaps TRBD2 (6 bases). Germline CDR1 and CDR2: SGHTA and FQGTGA. Deletions cut 3 bases from V and 4 bases from J, with 25 bases between. This CDR3 comprises 18 residues. The CDR3 sequence: CASSFRPPREVRHYEQYF. In DNA, the CDR3 is TGTGCCAGCAGCTTCAGACCGCCCAGGGAGGTTCGACATTACGAGCAGTACTTC.

The V and J genes are TRBV3-1 (or the pseudogene TRBV3-2) and TRBJ2-5; unclear D gene. Germline CDR1 reads LGHDT; CDR2 reads YNNKEL (reference sequence). CDR3 length equals 12 residues. Trimming stripped 3 bases from V and 4 bases from J, with 6 bases between. Written as DNA, the CDR3 is TGTGCCAGCAGCCACCCCGGAGAGACCCAGTACTTC. It translates to CASSHPGETQYF.

The CDR3 reads CASSPDRRINQPQHF. CDR3 DNA: TGTGCCAGCAGCCCGGACAGGCGGATTAATCAGCCCCAGCATTTT. This chain joins TRBV27 and TRBJ1-5; 7 bases fit TRBD1. The CDR3 consists of 15 residues. Germline-derived CDR1 and CDR2 are MNHEY and SMNVEV (reference sequence). J was trimmed by 4 bases and V by 6 bases; bases with no gene match: 9.

V usage is TRBV7-6 and J usage is TRBJ1-1; D call uncertain. In germline, CDR1 is SGHVS, CDR2 FNYEAQ. Trimming shortened V by 3 bases and J by 7 bases, and 6 bases separated the two germline ends. The CDR3 loop spans 11 amino acids. This CDR3 is CASSLRVEAFF. For the CDR3, the DNA is TGTGCCAGCAGCTTGAGGGTTGAAGCTTTCTTT.

J is TRBJ2-5 and V is TRBV30; 9 nucleotides agree with TRBD2. In germline, CDR1 is GTSNPN, CDR2 SVGIG (reference sequence). The CDR3 is 18 residues long. Losses at the gene ends were 0 bases for V and 0 bases for J; bases not matched to a gene: 11. The chain's CDR3 is CAWSVGFLASGNQETQYF. The CDR3 DNA sequence: TGTGCCTGGAGTGTAGGTTTCTTGGCTAGCGGGAACCAAGAGACCCAGTACTTC.

The gene calls are TRBV10-3 and TRBJ1-1; D is perhaps TRBD1 (5 bases). The CDR3 runs 13 residues. Trimming stripped 3 bases from V and 3 bases from J, with 8 bases between. CDR1 ENHRY and CDR2 SYGVKD come from the germline V gene. The CDR3 region has the DNA TGTGCCATCAGTGAAGCAGGGTACACTGAAGCTTTCTTT. This translates into CAISEAGYTEAFF.

The V call is TRBV6-5, the J call TRBJ2-3, with D maybe TRBD1 (5 bases). This CDR3 region has 14 residues. Looked up from germline, CDR1 is MNHEY and CDR2 is SVGAGI. V shed 7 bases and J shed 6 bases, with 17 bases lying between them. The CDR3 loop is CASTMDGRADTQYF. Here the CDR3 DNA reads TGTGCCAGCACGATGGACGGCAGGGCCGATACGCAGTATTTT.

The chain uses TRBV30 and TRBJ1-1; 9 nucleotides match TRBD1. The CDR3 extends over 12 amino acids. Germline-derived CDR1 and CDR2 are GTSNPN and SVGIG (reference sequence). The V gene end was trimmed by 8 bases and the J gene end by 9 bases; junction bases not matched to a gene: 10. The CDR3 sequence is CAGGTGSLKAFF. The CDR3 nucleotides read TGTGCCGGGGGGACAGGGTCGTTGAAAGCTTTCTTT.

The rearrangement joins TRBV19 to TRBJ1-3; D is undetermined. The CDR3 runs 14 residues. Germline assignment: CDR1 LNHDA and CDR2 SQIVND (reference sequence). Trimming stripped 4 bases from V and 0 bases from J, with 7 bases between. The CDR3 DNA follows: TGTGCCAGTAGTAAGCTTAGCTCTGGAAACACCATATATTTT. As protein: CASSKLSSGNTIYF.

This clone was seen more than once but under ten times. The chain recombines TRBV19 with TRBJ1-2; TRBD1 agrees at 7 bases. CDR1 is LNHDA and CDR2 is SQIVND in the germline V gene (reference sequence). The V segment lost 6 bases and the J segment 8 bases; nucleotides outside the gene matches: 27. CDR3 length equals 19 residues. The CDR3 is CASRPHPLPRRTGSRGYTF. CDR3 in DNA: TGTGCCAGTAGACCTCACCCCCTCCCCCGGCGGACAGGCTCGCGCGGCTACACCTTC.

The V call is TRBV19, the J call TRBJ1-1; D not resolved. The CDR3 is 14 residues long. Germline V gene data show CDR1 as LNHDA and CDR2 as SQIVND (reference sequence). Trimming stripped 4 bases from V and 2 bases from J, with 11 bases between. The CDR3 region is CASSREGLNTEAFF. In DNA form, the CDR3 reads TGTGCCAGTAGTAGGGAGGGCCTTAACACTGAAGCTTTCTTT.

This clone has more than one count but fewer than ten. The V and J genes are TRBV5-6 and TRBJ1-5, with 8 bases aligning to TRBD1. Trimming at V came to 2 bases and at J to 7 bases, leaving 5 bases not matched to a gene. This CDR3 contains 14 residues. The germline CDR1 and CDR2 sequences are SGHDT and YYEEEE. CDR3 loop: CASSLGQGQQPQHF. As DNA, the CDR3 is TGTGCCAGCAGCTTAGGACAGGGACAACAGCCCCAGCATTTT. Filled out from reference TRBV5-6 and TRBJ1-5, the complete variable domain reads DAGVTQSPTHLIKTRGQQVTLRCSPKSGHDTVSWYQQALGQGPQFIFQYYEEEERQRGNFPDRFSGHQFPNYSSELNVNALLLGDSALYLCASSLGQGQQPQHFGDGTRLSIL.

The rearrangement joins TRBV5-1 to TRBJ1-1; D might be TRBD1 (6 bases). Germline lookup yields CDR1 SGHRS and CDR2 YFSETQ. Between the trimmed V and J ends, which lost 4 bases and 2 bases, there was a span of 15 bases. The CDR3 runs to 15 residues. The CDR3 coding sequence is TGCGCCAGCAGCCTAACAGGGTGGGCTAACACTGAAGCTTTCTTT. The encoded protein is CASSLTGWANTEAFF.

The chain recombines TRBV28 with TRBJ1-1; possibly TRBD1 for D (6 bases). Trimming stripped 1 base from V and 1 base from J, with 16 bases between. The CDR3 has 17 amino acids. Germline V gives CDR1 MDHEN, CDR2 SYDVKM. CDR3 residues: CASSLLTGPGGNTEAFF. CDR3 DNA: TGTGCCAGCAGTTTATTGACAGGTCCGGGTGGGAACACTGAAGCTTTCTTT.